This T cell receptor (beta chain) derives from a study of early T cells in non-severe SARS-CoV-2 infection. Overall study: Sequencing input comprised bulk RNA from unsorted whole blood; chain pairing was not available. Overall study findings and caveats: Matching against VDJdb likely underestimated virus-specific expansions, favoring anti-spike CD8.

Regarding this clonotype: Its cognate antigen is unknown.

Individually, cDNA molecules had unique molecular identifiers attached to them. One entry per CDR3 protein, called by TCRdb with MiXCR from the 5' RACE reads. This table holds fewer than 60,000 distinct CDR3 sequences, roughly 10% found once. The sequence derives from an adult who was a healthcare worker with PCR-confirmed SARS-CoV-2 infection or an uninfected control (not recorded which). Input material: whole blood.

CDR3 loop: CASSYSSESTDTQYF. For the CDR3, the DNA is TGTGCCAGCAGTTACTCGAGTGAAAGCACAGATACGCAGTATTTT. V is TRBV6-2 or TRBV6-3 and J is TRBJ2-3; D remains ambiguous. Germline V lookup: CDR1 MNHEY, CDR2 SVGEGT. The CDR3 totals 15 residues. V lost 0 bases and J lost 0, with 7 bases in between.